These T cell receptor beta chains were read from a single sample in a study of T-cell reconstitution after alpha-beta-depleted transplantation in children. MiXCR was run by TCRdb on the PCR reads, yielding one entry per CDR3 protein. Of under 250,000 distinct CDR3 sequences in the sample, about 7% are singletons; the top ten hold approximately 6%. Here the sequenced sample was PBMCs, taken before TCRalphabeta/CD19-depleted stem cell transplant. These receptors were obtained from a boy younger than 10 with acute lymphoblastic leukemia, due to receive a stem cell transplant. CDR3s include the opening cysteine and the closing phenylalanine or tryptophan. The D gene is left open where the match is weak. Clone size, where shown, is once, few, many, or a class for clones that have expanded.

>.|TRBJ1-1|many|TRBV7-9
CASSLALHTEAFF
TGTGCCAGCAGCTTAGCGCTTCATACTGAAGCTTTCTTT
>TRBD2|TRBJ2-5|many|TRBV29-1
CSVGTSGGVLETQYF
TGCAGCGTTGGGACTAGCGGGGGGGTTCTGGAGACCCAGTACTTC
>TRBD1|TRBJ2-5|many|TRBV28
CASSSTGAEETQYF
TGTGCCAGCAGCTCTACAGGGGCCGAAGAGACCCAGTACTTC
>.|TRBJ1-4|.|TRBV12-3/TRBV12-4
CASSFVIRHEKLFF
TGTGCCAGCAGTTTTGTTATACGTCACGAAAAACTGTTTTTT
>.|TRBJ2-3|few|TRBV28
CASTLRGPGYTQYF
TGTGCCAGCACCCTCCGGGGGCCCGGGTATACGCAGTATTTT
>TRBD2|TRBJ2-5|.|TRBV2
CASKPGLAEETQYF
TGTGCCAGCAAACCGGGACTAGCGGAAGAGACCCAGTACTTC
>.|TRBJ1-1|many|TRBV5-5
CASSLLGAGGAEAFF
TGTGCCAGCAGCTTGTTGGGGGCCGGGGGGGCTGAAGCTTTCTTT
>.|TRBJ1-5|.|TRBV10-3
CAISDRGQPQHF
TGTGCCATCAGTGATCGGGGACAGCCCCAGCATTTT
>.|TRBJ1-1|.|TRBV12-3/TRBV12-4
CASSGDPGGANTEAFF
TGTGCCAGCAGTGGGGATCCGGGGGGGGCGAACACTGAAGCTTTCTTT
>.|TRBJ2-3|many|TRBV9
CASSVEGRPSTDTQYF
TGTGCCAGCAGCGTAGAGGGCAGGCCGAGCACAGATACGCAGTATTTT
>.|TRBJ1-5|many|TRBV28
CASSSPGRGNQPQHF
TGTGCCAGCAGTTCGCCGGGTCGCGGCAATCAGCCCCAGCATTTT
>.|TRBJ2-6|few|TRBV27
CASSPDSTGANVLTF
TGTGCCAGCAGCCCCGACAGTACTGGGGCCAACGTCCTGACTTTC
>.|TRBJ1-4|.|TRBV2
CASSVLAEKLFF
TGTGCCAGCAGTGTCCTAGCAGAAAAACTGTTTTTT
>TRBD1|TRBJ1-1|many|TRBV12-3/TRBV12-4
CASSLTGLDTEAFF
TGTGCCAGCAGTTTGACAGGGCTAGACACTGAAGCTTTCTTT
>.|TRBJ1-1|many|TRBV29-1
CSVAGGEAFF
TGCAGCGTTGCGGGGGGTGAAGCTTTCTTT
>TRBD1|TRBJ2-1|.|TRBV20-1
CCATETGGDYNEQFF
TGCTGTGCTACCGAAACAGGGGGCGATTACAATGAGCAGTTCTTC
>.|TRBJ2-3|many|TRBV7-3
CASSLVLASTDTQYF
TGTGCCAGCAGCTTAGTCCTAGCGAGCACAGATACGCAGTATTTT
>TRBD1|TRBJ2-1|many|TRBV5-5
CASRLLGTGYNEQFF
TGTGCCAGCAGGCTTCTAGGGACAGGTTACAATGAGCAGTTCTTC
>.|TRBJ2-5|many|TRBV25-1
CASSEYHGSWWEETQYF
TGTGCCAGCAGTGAATATCACGGGTCTTGGTGGGAAGAGACCCAGTACTTC
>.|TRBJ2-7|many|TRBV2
CASSVSQGFNEQYF
TGTGCCAGCTCAGTCTCTCAGGGATTCAACGAGCAGTACTTC
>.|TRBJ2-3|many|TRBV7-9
CASSSFSLAGRTDTQYF
TGTGCCAGCAGCTCCTTCTCCTTGGCGGGACGCACAGATACGCAGTATTTT
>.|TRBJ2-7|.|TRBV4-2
CASSPLETSNSYEQYF
TGTGCCAGCAGCCCCCTAGAAACATCCAACTCCTACGAGCAGTACTTC
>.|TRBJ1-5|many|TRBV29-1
CSVGSNQPQHF
TGCAGCGTTGGATCGAATCAGCCCCAGCATTTT